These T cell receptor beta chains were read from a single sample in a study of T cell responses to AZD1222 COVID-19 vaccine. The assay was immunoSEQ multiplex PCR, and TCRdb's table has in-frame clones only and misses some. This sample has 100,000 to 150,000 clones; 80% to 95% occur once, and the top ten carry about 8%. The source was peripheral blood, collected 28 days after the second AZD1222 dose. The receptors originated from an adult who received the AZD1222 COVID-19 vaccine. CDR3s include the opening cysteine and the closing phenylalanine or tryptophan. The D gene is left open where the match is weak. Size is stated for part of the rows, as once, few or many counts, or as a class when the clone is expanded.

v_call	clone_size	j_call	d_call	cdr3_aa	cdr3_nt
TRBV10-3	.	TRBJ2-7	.	CAIKDEGSGDEQYF	TGTGCCATCAAGGACGAAGGGTCGGGAGACGAGCAGTACTTC
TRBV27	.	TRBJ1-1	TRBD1	CASSLFGQVGMNTEAFF	TGTGCCAGCAGTTTATTTGGACAGGTGGGAATGAACACTGAAGCTTTCTTT
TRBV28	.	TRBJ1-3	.	CATYRRLTGTIYF	TGTGCTACGTACAGGAGATTAACAGGCACCATATATTTT
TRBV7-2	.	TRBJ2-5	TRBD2	CASSLGTSAETQYF	TGTGCCAGCAGCTTAGGTACTAGCGCGGAGACCCAGTACTTC
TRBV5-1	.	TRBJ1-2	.	CASSLAGVGANYGYTF	TGCGCCAGCAGCTTGGCGGGCGTGGGAGCTAACTATGGCTACACCTTC
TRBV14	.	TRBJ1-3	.	CASSQDLLRLSGNTIYF	TGTGCCAGCAGCCAAGATCTTTTGAGGCTCTCTGGAAACACCATATATTTT
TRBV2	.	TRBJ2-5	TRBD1	CASRSTGVKETQYF	TGTGCCAGCAGGAGCACAGGGGTTAAAGAGACCCAGTACTTC
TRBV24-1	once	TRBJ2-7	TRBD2	CATSDGTSGRGEQYF	TGTGCCACCAGTGATGGGACTAGCGGGAGGGGCGAGCAGTACTTC
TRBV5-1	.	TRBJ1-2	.	CASSLTDSTVGNGYTF	TGCGCCAGCAGCTTGACGGACAGTACGGTAGGAAATGGCTACACCTTC
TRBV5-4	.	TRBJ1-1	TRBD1	CASRPGGAGVTEAFF	TGTGCCAGCAGACCAGGGGGCGCCGGGGTCACTGAAGCTTTCTTT
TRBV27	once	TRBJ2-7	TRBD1	CASRLTGGSYEQYF	TGTGCCAGCAGACTGACAGGGGGCTCCTACGAGCAGTACTTC
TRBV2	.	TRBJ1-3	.	CASSVSGNTIYF	TGTGCCAGCAGTGTTTCTGGAAACACCATATATTTT
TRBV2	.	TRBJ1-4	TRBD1	CASTLQGNLDEKLFF	TGTGCCAGCACACTACAGGGGAATCTGGATGAAAAACTGTTTTTT
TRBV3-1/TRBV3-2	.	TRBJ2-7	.	CASSQEPVTYEQYF	TGTGCCAGCAGCCAAGAACCGGTCACCTACGAGCAGTACTTC
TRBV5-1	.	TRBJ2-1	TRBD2	CASAVAGGNEQFF	TGCGCCAGCGCAGTAGCGGGGGGTAATGAGCAGTTCTTC
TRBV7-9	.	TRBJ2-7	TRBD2	CASSWTSGDLSYEQYF	TGTGCCAGCAGCTGGACTAGCGGGGATCTCTCCTACGAGCAGTACTTC
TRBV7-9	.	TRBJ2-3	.	CASSFSGSVSDTQYF	TGTGCCAGCAGCTTCAGCGGCTCTGTTTCAGATACGCAGTATTTT
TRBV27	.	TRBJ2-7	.	CASSPRRTYEQYF	TGTGCCAGCAGTCCCAGGCGCACCTACGAGCAGTACTTC
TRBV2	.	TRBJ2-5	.	CASSSNQETQYF	TGTGCCAGCAGCTCTAACCAAGAGACCCAGTACTTC
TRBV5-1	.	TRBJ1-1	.	CASSLGPGSAFF	TGCGCCAGCAGCTTGGGACCGGGATCGGCTTTCTTT
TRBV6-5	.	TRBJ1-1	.	CASIDRTGWSTEAFF	TGTGCCAGCATCGACCGAACAGGGTGGAGCACTGAAGCTTTCTTT
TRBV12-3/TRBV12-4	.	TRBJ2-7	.	CASSFGGTYEQYF	TGTGCCAGCAGTTTTGGGGGGACCTACGAGCAGTACTTC
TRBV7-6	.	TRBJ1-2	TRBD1	CASSLSLGQANYGYTF	TGTGCCAGCAGCTTATCCTTAGGACAGGCCAACTATGGCTACACCTTC
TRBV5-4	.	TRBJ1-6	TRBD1	CASSFRDSLSPLHF	TGTGCCAGCAGCTTCCGGGACAGCCTTTCACCCCTCCACTTT
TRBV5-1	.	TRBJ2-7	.	CASSAIQDSNSYEQYF	TGCGCCAGCAGCGCAATACAAGACAGCAACTCCTACGAGCAGTACTTC
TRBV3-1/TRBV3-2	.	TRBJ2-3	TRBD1	CASSLGTGYLNLNVDTQYF	TGTGCCAGCAGCCTCGGGACAGGGTATCTCAATCTTAATGTGGATACGCAGTATTTT